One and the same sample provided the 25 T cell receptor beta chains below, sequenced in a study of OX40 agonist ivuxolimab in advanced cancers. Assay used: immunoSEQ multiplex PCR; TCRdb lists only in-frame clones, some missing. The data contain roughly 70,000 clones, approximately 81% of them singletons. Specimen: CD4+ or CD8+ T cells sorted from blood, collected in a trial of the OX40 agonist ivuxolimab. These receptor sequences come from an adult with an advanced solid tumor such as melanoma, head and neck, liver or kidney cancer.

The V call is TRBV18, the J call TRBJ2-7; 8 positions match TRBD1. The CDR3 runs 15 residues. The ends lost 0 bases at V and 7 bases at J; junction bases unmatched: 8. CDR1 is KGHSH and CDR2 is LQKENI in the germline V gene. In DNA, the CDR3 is TGTGCCAGCTCACCACCGACAGGGGCAACCTCAGAGCAGTACTTC. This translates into CASSPPTGATSEQYF.

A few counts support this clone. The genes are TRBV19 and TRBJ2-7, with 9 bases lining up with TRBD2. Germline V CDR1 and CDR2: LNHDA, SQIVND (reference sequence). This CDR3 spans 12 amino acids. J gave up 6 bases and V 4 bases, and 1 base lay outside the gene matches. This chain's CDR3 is CASSNSGSEQYF. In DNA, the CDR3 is TGTGCCAGTAGTAATAGCGGGAGCGAGCAGTACTTC. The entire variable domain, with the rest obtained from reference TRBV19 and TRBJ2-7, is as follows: DGGITQSPKYLFRKEGQNVTLSCEQNLNHDAMYWYRQDPGQGLRLIYYSQIVNDFQKGDIAEGYSVSREKKESFPLTVTSAQKNPTAFYLCASSNSGSEQYFGPGTRLTVT.

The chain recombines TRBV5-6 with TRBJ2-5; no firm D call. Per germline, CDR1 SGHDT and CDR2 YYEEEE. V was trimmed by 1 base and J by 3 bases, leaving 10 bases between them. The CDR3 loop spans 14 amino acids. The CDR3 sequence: CASSLKLPKETQYF. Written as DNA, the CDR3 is TGTGCCAGCAGCTTGAAACTGCCTAAAGAGACCCAGTACTTC.

The CDR3 sequence: CASRPLQGTGGELFF. CDR3 nucleotide sequence: TGTGCCAGCAGACCTTTACAGGGGACCGGCGGGGAGCTGTTTTTT. The rearrangement uses TRBV5-5 and TRBJ2-2; 7 bases map to TRBD1. Germline V gene sequence: CDR1 SGHKS, CDR2 YYEKEE (reference sequence). The CDR3 sequence is 15 residues long. V lost 5 bases to trimming and J lost 7 bases; unmatched junction nucleotides: 11.

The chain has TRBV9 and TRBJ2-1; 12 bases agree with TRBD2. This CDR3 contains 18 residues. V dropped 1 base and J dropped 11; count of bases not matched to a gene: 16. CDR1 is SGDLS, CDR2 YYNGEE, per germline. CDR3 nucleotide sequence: TGTGCCAGCAGCGTATCACTGCCCGGGACTAGCGGGTACCCCCAGCAGTTCTTC. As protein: CASSVSLPGTSGYPQQFF.

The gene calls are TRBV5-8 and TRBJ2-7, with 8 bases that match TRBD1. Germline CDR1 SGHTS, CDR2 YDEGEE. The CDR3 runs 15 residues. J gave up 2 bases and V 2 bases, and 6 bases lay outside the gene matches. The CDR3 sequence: CASSFSDRATYEQYF. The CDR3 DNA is TGTGCCAGCAGCTTTTCGGACAGGGCGACCTACGAGCAGTACTTC.

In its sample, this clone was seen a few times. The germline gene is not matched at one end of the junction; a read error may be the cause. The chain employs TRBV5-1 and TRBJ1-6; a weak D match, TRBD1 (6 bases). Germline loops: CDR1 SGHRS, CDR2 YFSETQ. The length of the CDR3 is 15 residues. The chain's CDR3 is CASSFTGPYNSPLHF. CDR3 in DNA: TGCGCCAGCAGCTTTACAGGGCCCTACAATTCACCCCTCCACTTT.

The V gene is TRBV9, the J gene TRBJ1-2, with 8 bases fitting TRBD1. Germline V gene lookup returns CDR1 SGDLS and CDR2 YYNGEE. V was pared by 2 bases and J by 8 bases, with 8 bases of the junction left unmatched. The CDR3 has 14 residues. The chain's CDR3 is CASSVTGGVWGYTF. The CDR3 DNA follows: TGTGCCAGCAGCGTTACAGGGGGTGTCTGGGGCTACACCTTC. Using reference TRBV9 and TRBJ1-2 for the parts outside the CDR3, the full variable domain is DSGVTQTPKHLITATGQRVTLRCSPRSGDLSVYWYQQSLDQGLQFLIQYYNGEERAKGNILERFSAQQFPDLHSELNLSSLELGDSALYFCASSVTGGVWGYTFGSGTRLTVV.

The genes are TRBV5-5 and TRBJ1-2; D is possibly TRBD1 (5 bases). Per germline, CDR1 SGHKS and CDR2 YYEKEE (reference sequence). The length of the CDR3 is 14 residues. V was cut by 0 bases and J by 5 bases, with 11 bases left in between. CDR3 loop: CASSLAEGWYGYTF. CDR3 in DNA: TGTGCCAGCAGCTTGGCCGAGGGGTGGTATGGCTACACCTTC.

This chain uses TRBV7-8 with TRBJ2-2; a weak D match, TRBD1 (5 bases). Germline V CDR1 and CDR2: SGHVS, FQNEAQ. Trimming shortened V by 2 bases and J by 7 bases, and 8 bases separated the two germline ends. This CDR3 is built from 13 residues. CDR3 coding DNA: TGTGCCAGCAGCTTAAGACAGCTCGGGGAGCTGTTTTTT. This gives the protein CASSLRQLGELFF. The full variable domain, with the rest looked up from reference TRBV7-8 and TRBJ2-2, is GAGVSQSPRYKVAKRGQDVALRCDPISGHVSLFWYQQALGQGPEFLTYFQNEAQLDKSGLPSDRFFAERPEGSVSTLKIQRTQQEDSAVYLCASSLRQLGELFFGEGSRLTVL.

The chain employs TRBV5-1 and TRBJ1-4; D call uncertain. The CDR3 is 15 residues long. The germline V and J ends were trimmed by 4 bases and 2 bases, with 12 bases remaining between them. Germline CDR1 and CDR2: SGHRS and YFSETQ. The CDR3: CASSRLFPTNEKLFF. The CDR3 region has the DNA TGCGCCAGCAGCCGACTCTTTCCGACTAATGAAAAACTGTTTTTT. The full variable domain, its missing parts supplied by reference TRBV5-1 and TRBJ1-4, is KAGVTQTPRYLIKTRGQQVTLSCSPISGHRSVSWYQQTPGQGLQFLFEYFSETQRNKGNFPGRFSGRQFSNSRSEMNVSTLELGDSALYLCASSRLFPTNEKLFFGSGTQLSVL.

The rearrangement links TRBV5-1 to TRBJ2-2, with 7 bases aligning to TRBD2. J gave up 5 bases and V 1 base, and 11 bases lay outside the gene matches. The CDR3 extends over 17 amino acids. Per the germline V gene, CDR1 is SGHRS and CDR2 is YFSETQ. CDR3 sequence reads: CASSLRASGFKTGELFF. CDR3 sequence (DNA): TGCGCCAGCAGCTTGAGGGCTAGCGGTTTTAAAACCGGGGAGCTGTTTTTT.

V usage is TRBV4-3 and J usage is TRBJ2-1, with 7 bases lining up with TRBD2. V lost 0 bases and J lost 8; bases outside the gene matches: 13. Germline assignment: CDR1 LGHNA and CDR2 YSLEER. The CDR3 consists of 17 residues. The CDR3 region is CASSQEVSAGVGDEQFF. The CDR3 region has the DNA TGCGCCAGCAGCCAAGAGGTGTCGGCGGGGGTGGGAGATGAGCAGTTCTTC.

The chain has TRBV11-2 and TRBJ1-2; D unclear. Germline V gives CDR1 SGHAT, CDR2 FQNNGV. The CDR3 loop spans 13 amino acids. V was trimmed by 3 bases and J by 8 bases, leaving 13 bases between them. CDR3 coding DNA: TGTGCCAGCAGCTTCGGCAGCTGGAAGGGCTACACCTTC. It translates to CASSFGSWKGYTF.

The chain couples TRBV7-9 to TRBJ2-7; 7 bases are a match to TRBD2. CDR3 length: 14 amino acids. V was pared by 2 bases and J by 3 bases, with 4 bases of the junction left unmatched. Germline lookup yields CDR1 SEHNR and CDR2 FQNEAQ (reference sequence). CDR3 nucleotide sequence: TGTGCCAGCAGCTTAAGCCTAGCGGACTACGAGCAGTACTTC. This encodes CASSLSLADYEQYF.

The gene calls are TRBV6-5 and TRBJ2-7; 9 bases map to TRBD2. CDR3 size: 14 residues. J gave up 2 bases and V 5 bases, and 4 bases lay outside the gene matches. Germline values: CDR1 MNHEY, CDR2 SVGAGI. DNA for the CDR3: TGTGCCAGCAGTCGGGGACTAGCAGCCTACGAGCAGTACTTC. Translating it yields CASSRGLAAYEQYF.

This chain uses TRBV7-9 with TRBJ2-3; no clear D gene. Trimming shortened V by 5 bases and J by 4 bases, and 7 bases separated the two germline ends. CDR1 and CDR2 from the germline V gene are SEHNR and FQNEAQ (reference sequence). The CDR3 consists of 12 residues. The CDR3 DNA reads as TGTGCCAGCAGCGCCGGATCAGATACGCAGTATTTT. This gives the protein CASSAGSDTQYF.

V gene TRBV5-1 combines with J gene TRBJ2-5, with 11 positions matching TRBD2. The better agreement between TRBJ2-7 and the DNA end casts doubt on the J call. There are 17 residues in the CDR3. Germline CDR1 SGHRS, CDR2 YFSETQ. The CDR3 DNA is TGCGCCAGCAGCTTGGAGAAACTAGCGGGAGCCTCCTACGAGCAGTACTTC. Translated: CASSLEKLAGASYEQYF.

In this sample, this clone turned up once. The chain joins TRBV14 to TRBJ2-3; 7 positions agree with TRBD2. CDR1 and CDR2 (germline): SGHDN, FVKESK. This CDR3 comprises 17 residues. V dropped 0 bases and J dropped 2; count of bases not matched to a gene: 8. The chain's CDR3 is CASSQDLSGGYTDTQYF. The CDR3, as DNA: TGTGCCAGCAGCCAAGATCTCTCCGGGGGGTACACAGATACGCAGTATTTT.

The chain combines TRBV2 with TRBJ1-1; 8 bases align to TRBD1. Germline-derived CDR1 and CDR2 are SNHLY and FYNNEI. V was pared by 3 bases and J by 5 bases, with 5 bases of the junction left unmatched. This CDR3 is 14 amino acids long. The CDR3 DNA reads TGTGCCAGCAGTGATGCCAGGGGGCAAACTGAAGCTTTCTTT. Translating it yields CASSDARGQTEAFF.

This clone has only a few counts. CDR3 bases: TGTGCCAGCAGTTCCCACGGAACGGTTGAAGCTTTCTTT. Protein: CASSSHGTVEAFF. The V call is TRBV6-5, the J call TRBJ1-1; the D is unclear. The CDR3 has 13 residues. Trimming took off 4 bases at V and 7 bases at J, with 13 bases between the two ends. Germline CDR1 and CDR2: MNHEY and SVGAGI.

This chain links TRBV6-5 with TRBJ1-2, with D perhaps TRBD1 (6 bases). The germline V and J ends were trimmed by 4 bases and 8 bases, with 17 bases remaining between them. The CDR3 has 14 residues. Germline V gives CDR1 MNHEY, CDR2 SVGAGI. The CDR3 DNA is TGTGCCAGCAGTTTCACAGGGTACTTGCGGGGCTACACCTTC. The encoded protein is CASSFTGYLRGYTF.

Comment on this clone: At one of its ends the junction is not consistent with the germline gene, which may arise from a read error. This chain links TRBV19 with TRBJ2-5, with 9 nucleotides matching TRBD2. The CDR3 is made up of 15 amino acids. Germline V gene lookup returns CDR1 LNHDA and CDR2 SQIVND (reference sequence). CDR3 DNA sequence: TGTGCCAGTAGTTTAGAGGGACTAGCAAGGGAGACCCAGTACTTC. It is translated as CASSLEGLARETQYF.

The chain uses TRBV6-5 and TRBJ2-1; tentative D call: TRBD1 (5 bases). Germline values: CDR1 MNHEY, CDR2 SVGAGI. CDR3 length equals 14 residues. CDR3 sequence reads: CAARGGSSYNEQFF. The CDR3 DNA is TGTGCAGCTAGGGGCGGCAGCTCCTACAATGAGCAGTTCTTC.

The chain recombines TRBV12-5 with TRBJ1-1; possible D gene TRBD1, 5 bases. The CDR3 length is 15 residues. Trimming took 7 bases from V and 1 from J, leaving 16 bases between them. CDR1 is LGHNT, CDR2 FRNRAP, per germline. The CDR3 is CASAPGWTPNTEAFF. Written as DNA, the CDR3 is TGTGCTAGTGCCCCTGGGTGGACACCGAACACTGAAGCTTTCTTT.